The sequence of this TCR beta chain was determined in a study of monozygotic twins with inflammatory bowel disease. TCRdb re-called the 5' RACE reads and catalogs CDR3 proteins one per entry, DNA excluded. The sample totals roughly 100,000 distinct CDR3 sequences. Study-level results: TCRbeta diversity (inverse Simpson) was lower in IBD patients than in healthy co-twins. In these data, no single strong IBD-associated signal or clonotype received support. Varied immunosuppressive treatments among patients may have increased repertoire variability. Cells of different T cell subtypes could not be told apart.

A word on this clonotype: The target antigen is unknown.

The CDR3 runs to 14 residues. CDR1 and CDR2 from the germline V gene are ENHRY and SYGVKD. The chain uses TRBV10-3 and TRBJ2-7; the D call from TCRdb, TRBD2, cannot be confirmed without DNA. The sequence was obtained from a human donor with ulcerative colitis or Crohn's disease, or a healthy co-twin of an affected twin (not recorded which). The sample comprised blood. CDR3 sequence reads: CAINLAGGAYEQYF.